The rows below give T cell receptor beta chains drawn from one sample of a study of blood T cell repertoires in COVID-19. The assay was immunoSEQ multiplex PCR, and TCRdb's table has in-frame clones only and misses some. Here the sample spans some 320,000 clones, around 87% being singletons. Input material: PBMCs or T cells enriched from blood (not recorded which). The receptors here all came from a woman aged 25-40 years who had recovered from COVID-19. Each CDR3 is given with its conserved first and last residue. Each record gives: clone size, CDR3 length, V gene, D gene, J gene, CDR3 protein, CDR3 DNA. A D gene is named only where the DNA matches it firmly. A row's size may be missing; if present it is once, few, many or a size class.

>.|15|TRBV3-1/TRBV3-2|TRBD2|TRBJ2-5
CASSQEPSGGSPGYF
TGTGCCAGCAGCCAAGAACCCAGCGGGGGGTCCCCGGGGTACTTC
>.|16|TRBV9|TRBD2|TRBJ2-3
CASSVELAGSTDTQYF
TGTGCCAGCAGCGTAGAACTAGCGGGGAGCACAGATACGCAGTATTTT
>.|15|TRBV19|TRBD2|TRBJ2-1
CASATSGGAYNEQFF
TGTGCCAGTGCGACTAGCGGGGGTGCCTACAATGAGCAGTTCTTC
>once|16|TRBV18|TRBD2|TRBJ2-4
CASSPNSGGSKNIQYF
TGTGCCAGCTCACCAAATAGCGGGGGTTCCAAAAACATTCAGTACTTC
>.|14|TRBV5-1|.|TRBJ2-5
CASSLDWSRETQYF
TGCGCCAGCAGCTTAGACTGGTCCCGTGAGACCCAGTACTTC
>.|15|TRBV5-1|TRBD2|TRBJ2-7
CASSHTSGGPYEQYF
TGCGCCAGCAGCCACACTAGCGGGGGGCCCTACGAGCAGTACTTC
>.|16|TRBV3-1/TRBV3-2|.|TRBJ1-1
CASSQAFTDPNTEAFF
TGTGCCAGCAGCCAAGCCTTTACAGACCCGAACACTGAAGCTTTCTTT
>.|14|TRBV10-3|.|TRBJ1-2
CAISEHSQGHDYTF
TGTGCCATCAGTGAGCACTCTCAGGGACACGACTACACCTTC
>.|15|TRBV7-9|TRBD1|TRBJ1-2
CASSLAVQGAEGYTF
TGTGCCAGCAGCTTAGCGGTGCAGGGGGCGGAAGGCTACACCTTC
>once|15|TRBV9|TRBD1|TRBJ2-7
CASSVGTGGIYEQYF
TGTGCCAGCAGCGTAGGGACAGGGGGCATATACGAGCAGTACTTC
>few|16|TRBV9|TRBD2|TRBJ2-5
CASSVPTSGGQETQYF
TGTGCCAGCAGCGTTCCGACTAGCGGGGGGCAAGAGACCCAGTACTTC
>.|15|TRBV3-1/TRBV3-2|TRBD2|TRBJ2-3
CASSQGTSGGDTQYF
TGTGCCAGCAGCCAAGGAACTAGCGGGGGAGATACGCAGTATTTT
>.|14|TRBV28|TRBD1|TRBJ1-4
CASSLSGGFGKLFF
TGTGCCAGCAGTTTATCAGGGGGGTTTGGAAAACTGTTTTTT
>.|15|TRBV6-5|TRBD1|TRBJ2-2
CASSSGQGRVGELFF
TGTGCCAGCAGCTCCGGACAGGGGAGAGTCGGGGAGCTGTTTTTT
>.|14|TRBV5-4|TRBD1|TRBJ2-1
CASSFDRGNDEQFF
TGTGCCAGCAGCTTCGACAGGGGGAACGATGAGCAGTTCTTC
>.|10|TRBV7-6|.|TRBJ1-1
CASSPSEAFF
TGTGCCAGCAGCCCCTCGGAAGCTTTCTTT
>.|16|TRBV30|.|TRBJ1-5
CAWSVPSGGVNQPQHF
TGTGCCTGGAGTGTCCCCAGCGGAGGGGTCAATCAGCCCCAGCATTTT
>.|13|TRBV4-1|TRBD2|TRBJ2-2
CASERGGDGELFF
TGCGCCAGTGAGCGGGGGGGCGACGGGGAGCTGTTTTTT
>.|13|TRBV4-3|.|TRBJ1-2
CASSRDTNYGYTF
TGCGCCAGCAGCCGGGACACCAACTATGGCTACACCTTC